This passage covers 20 T cell receptor beta chains from one sample sequenced in a study of blood T cell repertoires in COVID-19. Sequencing was performed with immunoSEQ multiplex PCR; in TCRdb, only in-frame clones are kept and a portion is missing. The table lists 120,000 or so clones, 88% of them singletons, with approximately 1.5% in the top ten. Sequenced: peripheral blood. All receptors come from a human donor in a cohort sampled during active COVID-19.

This clone was seen only once. The chain uses TRBV12-3 or TRBV12-4 and TRBJ1-1, with D possibly matching TRBD1 (5 bases). The V end was cut by 1 base, the J end by 10 bases, with 10 bases between. This CDR3 has 12 amino acids. The DNA for the CDR3 is TGTGCCAGCAGTTTAGAACTGGGGGGAGCTTTCTTT. Its protein is CASSLELGGAFF.

The chain carries TRBV5-1 and TRBJ2-1, with 7 bases matching TRBD1. V lost 5 bases, J lost 5 bases, and 7 bases stayed unmatched. The CDR3 extends over 14 amino acids. Germline V gene lookup returns CDR1 SGHRS and CDR2 YFSETQ. CDR3 nucleotide sequence: TGCGCCAGCAGAAAACAGGGGTTAAACAATGAGCAGTTCTTC. This sequence encodes CASRKQGLNNEQFF.

The CDR3 region has the DNA TGTGCCAGCAGTTGGGGGGGTATGGCAGATACGCAGTATTTT. This encodes CASSWGGMADTQYF. J is TRBJ2-3 and V is TRBV28; 7 bases line up with TRBD2. The trim removed 4 bases at V and 4 bases at J, leaving 5 bases unmatched. Looked up from germline, CDR1 is MDHEN and CDR2 is SYDVKM. CDR3 size: 14 residues.

V usage is TRBV7-9 and J usage is TRBJ2-5; 9 nucleotides align to TRBD1. The CDR3 runs 15 residues. V lost 3 bases, J lost 5 bases, and 7 bases stayed unmatched. The germline CDR1 and CDR2 sequences are SEHNR and FQNEAQ (reference sequence). DNA of the CDR3: TGTGCCAGCAGCTTGATGGACAGGGGCCGGGAGACCCAGTACTTC. Amino acid sequence: CASSLMDRGRETQYF.

The chain couples TRBV25-1 to TRBJ2-5; possibly TRBD2 for D (6 bases). This CDR3 region has 14 residues. Trimming shortened V by 6 bases and J by 5 bases, and 16 bases separated the two germline ends. Germline CDR1 reads MGHDK; CDR2 reads SYGVNS. DNA of the CDR3: TGTGCCAGCAGACACGCGGGATCGGGCGAGACCCAGTACTTC. Translation gives CASRHAGSGETQYF. Together with reference TRBV25-1 and TRBJ2-5, the CDR3 gives the full variable domain: EADIYQTPRYLVIGTGKKITLECSQTMGHDKMYWYQQDPGMELHLIHYSYGVNSTEKGDLSSESTVSRIRTEHFPLTLESARPSHTSQYLCASRHAGSGETQYFGPGTRLLVL.

The table lists this clone with a count of one. V usage is TRBV6-5 and J usage is TRBJ2-7; tentative D call: TRBD2 (7 bases). This CDR3 region has 14 residues. The germline CDR1 and CDR2 sequences are MNHEY and SVGAGI. V gave up 6 bases and J gave up 4 bases, with 16 bases separating them. The CDR3 protein is CASSQAGTQYEQYF. The CDR3 nucleotides read TGTGCCAGCAGCCAAGCGGGGACACAATACGAGCAGTACTTC.

The chain combines TRBV28 with TRBJ1-5; 8 nucleotides align to TRBD1. Per the germline V gene, CDR1 is MDHEN and CDR2 is SYDVKM. V lost 8 bases and J lost 3; bases outside the gene matches: 9. The CDR3 length is 15 residues. CDR3 DNA sequence: TGTGCCAGCGGAACCGAGACAGGGGACAATCAGCCCCAGCATTTT. Amino acids: CASGTETGDNQPQHF.

V and J are TRBV28 and TRBJ2-3; 10 positions match TRBD2. Germline CDR1 MDHEN, CDR2 SYDVKM. Trimming removed 1 base from V and 10 bases from J; junction bases left unmatched: 5. The CDR3 covers 14 residues. The CDR3 DNA follows: TGTGCCAGCAGTTTATTTGCTAGCGGGAGTTCGCAGTATTTT. This codes for CASSLFASGSSQYF.

This chain joins TRBV30 and TRBJ2-7; 7 bases fit TRBD1. The CDR3 runs to 12 residues. J gave up 5 bases and V 4 bases, and 5 bases lay outside the gene matches. Looked up from germline, CDR1 is GTSNPN and CDR2 is SVGIG (reference sequence). The CDR3 is CAWIQGPHEQYF. CDR3 sequence (DNA): TGTGCCTGGATACAGGGGCCCCACGAGCAGTACTTC. Full variable domain (rest looked up from reference TRBV30 and TRBJ2-7): SQTIHQWPATLVQPVGSPLSLECTVEGTSNPNLYWYRQAAGRGLQLLFYSVGIGQISSEVPQNLSASRPQDRQFILSSKKLLLSDSGFYLCAWIQGPHEQYFGPGTRLTVT.

This clone was detected only a few times. The rearrangement joins TRBV4-2 to TRBJ2-7, with 9 bases matching TRBD2. Germline V gives CDR1 LGHNA, CDR2 YNFKEQ. The CDR3 is 17 amino acids. V trimming: 0 bases; J trimming: 0 bases; junction bases outside the gene matches: 6. CDR3: CASSQDLAGGLSYEQYF. DNA for the CDR3: TGTGCCAGCAGCCAAGATCTGGCGGGAGGGCTCTCCTACGAGCAGTACTTC.

V and J are TRBV12-3 or TRBV12-4 and TRBJ1-1; maybe TRBD1 (6 bases). V was pared by 3 bases and J by 1 base, with 6 bases between. The CDR3 covers 13 residues. The CDR3 DNA follows: TGTGCCAGCAGTTTGGGACAGAACACTGAAGCTTTCTTT. Amino acid sequence: CASSLGQNTEAFF.

This chain links TRBV5-1 with TRBJ2-7; D call uncertain. CDR3 size: 11 residues. With 9 bases removed from V and 2 bases from J, the gap between germline ends came to 9 bases. Germline CDR1 is SGHRS and CDR2 is YFSETQ. CDR3 residues: CATLSPYEQYF. The CDR3 coding sequence is TGCGCCACCCTCTCCCCCTACGAGCAGTACTTC.

The chain recombines TRBV2 with TRBJ1-2; TRBD1 matches 8 bases. Germline trimming cut 6 bases from V and 1 base from J; bases unmatched to any gene: 7. The CDR3 covers 15 residues. Germline CDR1 is SNHLY and CDR2 is FYNNEI. The CDR3 nucleotides are TGTGCCAGCAGGGGAGGACAGGGTCTTAACTATGGCTACACCTTC. Its translation: CASRGGQGLNYGYTF.

This clone appeared a few times. The gene calls are TRBV6-5 and TRBJ1-6, with TRBD1 identical over 10 bases. The CDR3 has 15 amino acids. Germline loops: CDR1 MNHEY, CDR2 SVGAGI. V gave up 4 bases and J gave up 10 bases; unmatched junction bases: 7. The CDR3 here is CASSSTGTGESPLHF. The CDR3 DNA is TGTGCCAGCAGTTCCACCGGGACAGGGGAATCACCCCTCCACTTT.

This chain uses TRBV5-5 with TRBJ2-2; D perhaps matches TRBD1 (5 bases). Germline loops: CDR1 SGHKS, CDR2 YYEKEE (reference sequence). This CDR3 spans 15 amino acids. V was pared by 3 bases and J by 3 bases, with 12 bases between. CDR3 protein: CASSSRATYTGELFF. The DNA of the CDR3 is TGTGCCAGCAGCTCCAGGGCGACGTACACCGGGGAGCTGTTTTTT.

V is TRBV7-2 and J is TRBJ2-1; 12 bases are a match to TRBD2. Germline V CDR1 and CDR2: SGHTA, FQGNSA. The CDR3 sequence is 15 residues long. The V gene end was trimmed by 1 base and the J gene end by 12 bases; junction bases not matched to a gene: 7. CDR3 loop: CASSLDLAGGPRQFF. The CDR3 DNA sequence: TGTGCCAGCAGCTTAGATCTAGCGGGAGGGCCGCGGCAGTTCTTC.

The chain employs TRBV18 and TRBJ1-5, with D perhaps TRBD1 (5 bases). Germline CDR1 is KGHSH and CDR2 is LQKENI. With 3 bases removed from V and 2 bases from J, the gap between germline ends came to 11 bases. This CDR3 is 15 amino acids long. CDR3 in amino acids: CASSPTAGGNQPQHF. The CDR3 nucleotides read TGTGCCAGCTCACCGACAGCGGGGGGCAATCAGCCCCAGCATTTT.

This chain joins TRBV30 and TRBJ2-7; a weak D match, TRBD1 (5 bases). Trimming removed 1 base at V and 6 bases at J, with 16 bases between. Germline-derived CDR1 and CDR2 are GTSNPN and SVGIG (reference sequence). This CDR3 spans 14 amino acids. The CDR3 reads CAWSALWTTSEQYF. CDR3 sequence (DNA): TGTGCCTGGAGTGCCCTATGGACAACCAGCGAGCAGTACTTC.

As DNA, the CDR3 is TGTGCCAGCTCCACCGGGGCGGGAGTCCTCAATGAGCAGTTCTTC. Translating it yields CASSTGAGVLNEQFF. The chain uses TRBV18 and TRBJ2-1; 7 bases map to TRBD2. Germline CDR1 reads KGHSH; CDR2 reads LQKENI. The CDR3 covers 15 residues. Germline trimming cut 6 bases from V and 6 bases from J; bases unmatched to any gene: 11.

The chain carries TRBV6-6 and TRBJ2-7, with 8 bases lining up with TRBD1. This CDR3 region has 16 residues. Germline V CDR1 and CDR2: MNHNY, SVGAGI (reference sequence). V lost 0 bases and J lost 2; bases outside the gene matches: 6. The CDR3 protein is CASSYSVDRGTYEQYF. The CDR3 DNA reads TGTGCCAGCAGTTACTCGGTCGACAGGGGCACCTACGAGCAGTACTTC.